This T cell receptor beta chain was profiled in a study of blood T cells in healthy people across ages. The CDR3 is 16 amino acids. The ends lost 4 bases at V and 1 base at J; junction bases unmatched: 6. Germline CDR1 reads MGHDK; CDR2 reads SYGVNS. Alongside a J-beta primer mix, a sample-barcoded 5' primer served in a second PCR lasting roughly 6 to 11 cycles. Each CDR3 protein is one row after TCRdb ran MiXCR on the 5' RACE reads. This sample has approximately 670,000 distinct CDR3 sequences; around 41% occur once, and the top ten carry around 30%. The sequence came from a man older than 75 in good health. The V call is TRBV25-1, the J call TRBJ2-5, with 10 bases aligning to TRBD2. Sequencing used blood. CDR3 DNA: TGTGCCAGCAGTGGCCCTAGCGGGAGTCCCCAAGAGACCCAGTACTTC. Translation: CASSGPSGSPQETQYF. The full variable domain, rest sourced from reference TRBV25-1 and TRBJ2-5, is EADIYQTPRYLVIGTGKKITLECSQTMGHDKMYWYQQDPGMELHLIHYSYGVNSTEKGDLSSESTVSRIRTEHFPLTLESARPSHTSQYLCASSGPSGSPQETQYFGPGTRLLVL.